Listed here is a single T cell receptor beta chain. Its antigen remains unknown. The data stem from a study of T cell clones after liver transplantation. Findings and caveats of the study: Donor-reactive sequences fell more than third party-reactive ones, suggesting partial deletion.

Assay used: immunoSEQ multiplex PCR; TCRdb lists only in-frame clones, some missing. The data contain some 80,000 clones, around 84% of them seen just once; the ten biggest clones take up around 2.2%. The sequences come from CD4+ T cells from blood, collected less than 50 months after liver transplant. The origin of this receptor is a human patient who received a liver transplant. Some T cells may be transferred from the graft donor.

CDR3 in amino acids: CASSGVNTEAFF. The DNA for the CDR3 is TGTGCCAGCAGCGGGGTGAACACTGAAGCTTTCTTT. The chain couples TRBV7-9 to TRBJ1-1; the D is unclear. The germline V and J ends were trimmed by 5 bases and 0 bases, with 4 bases remaining between them. Germline V lookup: CDR1 SEHNR, CDR2 FQNEAQ (reference sequence). The CDR3 runs to 12 residues. The complete variable domain, with remaining parts taken from reference TRBV7-9 and TRBJ1-1, reads DTGVSQNPRHKITKRGQNVTFRCDPISEHNRLYWYRQTLGQGPEFLTYFQNEAQLEKSRLLSDRFSAERPKGSFSTLEIQRTEQGDSAMYLCASSGVNTEAFFGQGTRLTVV.